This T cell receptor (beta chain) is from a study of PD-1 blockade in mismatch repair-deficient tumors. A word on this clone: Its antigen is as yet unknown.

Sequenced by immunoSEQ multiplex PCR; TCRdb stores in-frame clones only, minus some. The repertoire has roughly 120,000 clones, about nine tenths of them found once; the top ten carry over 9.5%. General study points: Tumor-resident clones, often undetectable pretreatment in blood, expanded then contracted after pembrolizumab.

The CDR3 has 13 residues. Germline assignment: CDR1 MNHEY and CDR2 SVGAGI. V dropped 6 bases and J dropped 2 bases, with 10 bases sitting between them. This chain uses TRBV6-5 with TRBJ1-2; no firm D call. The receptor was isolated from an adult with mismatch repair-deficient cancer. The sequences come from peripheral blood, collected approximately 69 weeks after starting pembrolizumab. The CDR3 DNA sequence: TGTGCCAGCAGCTTGTACAGCAACTATGGCTACACCTTC. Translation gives CASSLYSNYGYTF.